What follows are 20 T cell receptor beta chains derived from one specimen sequenced in a study of shared clonotypes between healthy human individuals. The naive CD8 fraction comprised CD45RO-negative cells positively selected for CCR7 and excluded terminally differentiated effector memory CD45RA+ cells. Only in-frame clones appear in the TCRdb table, and some are missing; sequencing was by immunoSEQ multiplex PCR. Altogether roughly 2.1 million clones are present, approximately 94% being singletons, with the ten largest covering more than 1.5%. Sequenced material: naive CD8+ T cells from PBMCs. The source of these receptors is a young man in good health. Some clones in this sample may be carry-over from other donors' samples.

This clone was counted a few times. The chain employs TRBV7-9 and TRBJ1-1; D not resolved. CDR3 length equals 12 residues. Germline values: CDR1 SEHNR, CDR2 FQNEAQ (reference sequence). Trimming took 5 bases from V and 7 from J, leaving 11 bases between them. CDR3 in amino acids: CASSDTGFEAFF. The CDR3 bases are TGTGCCAGCAGCGACACCGGATTTGAAGCTTTCTTT.

V and J are TRBV5-1 and TRBJ1-1; D is ambiguous. With 0 bases removed from V and 0 bases from J, the gap between germline ends came to 12 bases. CDR1 and CDR2 (germline): SGHRS, YFSETQ. The CDR3 is made up of 16 amino acids. The CDR3 loop reads CASSLASKYMNTEAFF. In DNA, the CDR3 is TGCGCCAGCAGCTTGGCCTCCAAATATATGAACACTGAAGCTTTCTTT.

The rearrangement joins TRBV4-3 to TRBJ2-4, with D possibly matching TRBD2 (5 bases). CDR1 and CDR2 from the germline V gene are LGHNA and YSLEER. CDR3 size: 14 residues. With 1 base removed from V and 6 bases from J, the gap between germline ends came to 10 bases. CDR3: CASSQGLGRNIQYF. CDR3 bases: TGCGCCAGCAGCCAAGGCCTAGGGAGAAACATTCAGTACTTC.

This chain connects TRBV6-4 to TRBJ2-1, with TRBD2 as a possible D gene (6 bases). The CDR3 runs 13 residues. The ends were cut back, 0 bases at V and 12 bases at J, with 12 bases in the middle. Germline V gene sequence: CDR1 MRHNA, CDR2 SNTAGT. CDR3 bases: TGTGCCAGCAGTGACTCGAGGGGCGGGGTGCAGTTCTTC. Translating it yields CASSDSRGGVQFF.

The J gene is TRBJ2-4, the V gene TRBV4-3; D unresolved. With 1 base removed from V and 3 bases from J, the gap between germline ends came to 10 bases. Germline assignment: CDR1 LGHNA and CDR2 YSLEER. There are 15 residues in the CDR3. The CDR3 DNA reads as TGCGCCAGCAGCCAAGGTTCGGGCAACAAAAACATTCAGTACTTC. It translates to CASSQGSGNKNIQYF.

As concerns this clone: The same CDR3 can be traced to other DNA sequences in this sample. CDR3: CSARDSAYEQYF. DNA for the CDR3: TGCAGCGCTCGGGACAGCGCCTACGAGCAGTACTTC. This rearrangement joins TRBV29-1 to TRBJ2-7, with 7 bases aligning to TRBD1. Trimming removed 7 bases from V and 2 bases from J; junction bases left unmatched: 5. Germline V lookup: CDR1 SQVTM, CDR2 ANQGSEA. This CDR3 contains 12 residues.

With respect to this clone: Other DNA sequences in this sample translate to the same CDR3. This sequence joins TRBV9 and TRBJ2-7, with 9 bases lining up with TRBD2. The V and J ends lost 2 bases and 1 base, in that order; junction bases with no gene match: 1. The CDR3 sequence is 14 residues long. Per the germline V gene, CDR1 is SGDLS and CDR2 is YYNGEE. The CDR3 region is CASSVTSGSYEQYF. The CDR3 coding sequence is TGTGCCAGCAGCGTGACTAGCGGATCCTACGAGCAGTACTTC.

The rearrangement uses TRBV5-1 and TRBJ2-5; 8 nucleotides agree with TRBD2. The CDR3 is made up of 16 amino acids. Looked up from germline, CDR1 is SGHRS and CDR2 is YFSETQ. Trimming at V came to 4 bases and at J to 5 bases, leaving 13 bases not matched to a gene. The CDR3 reads CASSTNPSGRWETQYF. As DNA, the CDR3 is TGCGCCAGCAGCACGAACCCTAGCGGGCGCTGGGAGACCCAGTACTTC.

DNA for the CDR3: TGTGCCAGCAGCTTTTTTGGGGACACCGAAAAACTGTTTTTT. Translation: CASSFFGDTEKLFF. This chain joins TRBV7-9 and TRBJ1-4, with TRBD1 as a possible D gene (6 bases). CDR1 SEHNR and CDR2 FQNEAQ come from the germline V gene (reference sequence). Trimming removed 3 bases at V and 8 bases at J, with 13 bases between. This CDR3 spans 14 amino acids.

This chain links TRBV6-5 with TRBJ2-3, with D perhaps TRBD1 or TRBD2 (5 bases each). V was pared by 4 bases and J by 3 bases, with 17 bases between. The CDR3 has 16 residues. Germline V lookup: CDR1 MNHEY, CDR2 SVGAGI. CDR3: CASSLKPHGGTDTQYF. The CDR3 DNA sequence: TGTGCCAGCAGTTTGAAACCCCATGGGGGAACAGATACGCAGTATTTT.

This chain uses TRBV12-5 with TRBJ2-1, with TRBD2 matching over 12 bases. The CDR3 covers 19 residues. Germline V CDR1 and CDR2: LGHNT, FRNRAP. The J segment lost 0 bases and the V segment lost 1 base, leaving 7 bases of the junction unmatched. DNA for the CDR3: TGTGCTAGTGGTTTGGGAGGTCTAGCGGGAGGGCCCTCCTACAATGAGCAGTTCTTC. Translated, it gives CASGLGGLAGGPSYNEQFF.

This chain uses TRBV2 with TRBJ2-7, with 12 bases that match TRBD2. The CDR3 length is 16 residues. Trimming removed 4 bases from V and 2 bases from J; junction bases left unmatched: 6. Germline V gene data show CDR1 as SNHLY and CDR2 as FYNNEI. The CDR3 nucleotides read TGTGCCAGCAGTGCGGCTAGCGGGAGGGTAACCTACGAGCAGTACTTC. Translating gives CASSAASGRVTYEQYF.

The gene calls are TRBV15 and TRBJ2-7, with 7 bases fitting TRBD1. The CDR3 spans 18 residues. Germline V gives CDR1 LNHNV, CDR2 YYDKDF (reference sequence). V shed 2 bases, J shed 7 bases, and the junction held 20 bases outside the gene matches. The CDR3 sequence: CATSRTHRQGLLGLEQYF. The CDR3 DNA is TGTGCCACCAGCAGAACACACAGACAGGGCCTGCTAGGGCTTGAGCAGTACTTC.

The V and J genes are TRBV23-1 and TRBJ1-1, with a tentative D call TRBD1 (5 bases). TRBV23-1 qualifies as an ORF whose function is uncertain. V lost 4 bases and J lost 3, with 12 bases in between. The CDR3 has 14 residues. CDR3: CASSPPGTYTEAFF. The CDR3 nucleotides are TGCGCCAGCAGTCCACCCGGGACCTACACTGAAGCTTTCTTT.

The V call is TRBV4-2, the J call TRBJ1-3, with D tentatively TRBD1 (5 bases). Trimming took off 0 bases at V and 0 bases at J, with 12 bases between the two ends. Germline V CDR1 and CDR2: LGHNA, YNFKEQ. The CDR3 contains 17 residues. The CDR3 DNA is TGTGCCAGCAGCCAAGATTGGGACGTCCGCTCTGGAAACACCATATATTTT. Translating it yields CASSQDWDVRSGNTIYF.

The chain combines TRBV10-3 with TRBJ2-1, with D maybe TRBD2 (6 bases). Per the germline V gene, CDR1 is ENHRY and CDR2 is SYGVKD. V lost 5 bases and J lost 8, with 22 bases in between. The CDR3 is 16 amino acids. CDR3 residues: CAISSYTGSTTHEQFF. DNA of the CDR3: TGTGCCATCAGTTCCTATACCGGGAGCACAACCCATGAGCAGTTCTTC.

The rearrangement joins TRBV28 to TRBJ2-2; a possible D gene is TRBD2 (6 bases). V lost 3 bases, J lost 7 bases, and 24 bases lay in between. This CDR3 spans 18 amino acids. Germline values: CDR1 MDHEN, CDR2 SYDVKM. Here the CDR3 reads CASSFPTLASGRDGELFF. CDR3 nucleotides: TGTGCCAGCAGTTTTCCCACCCTGGCGTCGGGGCGGGACGGGGAGCTGTTTTTT.

The rearrangement uses TRBV30 and TRBJ2-1; D uncertain. V was shortened by 1 base and J by 5 bases, with 9 bases between the two germline ends. Germline V gene data show CDR1 as GTSNPN and CDR2 as SVGIG (reference sequence). The CDR3 runs to 13 residues. CDR3 sequence (DNA): TGTGCCTGGAGTGCCATTAGCCACAATGAGCAGTTCTTC. Protein: CAWSAISHNEQFF.

The rearrangement links TRBV7-8 to TRBJ2-1; 10 nucleotides line up with TRBD2. The CDR3 is made up of 18 amino acids. From germline, CDR1 is SGHVS and CDR2 FQNEAQ. V shed 4 bases and J 1 base; nucleotides not matched to a gene: 10. Written as DNA, the CDR3 is TGTGCCAGCAGCTCCCTCCTCCTGACTAGCGGGTCCTACAATGAGCAGTTCTTC. It translates to CASSSLLLTSGSYNEQFF.

The chain has TRBV27 and TRBJ1-3, with D perhaps TRBD1 (5 bases). V lost 5 bases to trimming and J lost 8 bases, with 19 bases between them. CDR1 and CDR2 from the germline V gene are MNHEY and SMNVEV (reference sequence). This CDR3 region has 15 residues. CDR3 protein: CASSPLPTAGHTIYF. The DNA of the CDR3 is TGTGCCAGCAGTCCCCTCCCGACAGCAGGCCACACCATATATTTT.